The next 15 T cell receptor beta chains were all read from a single sample in a study of blood T cell repertoires in COVID-19. Method: immunoSEQ multiplex PCR; TCRdb's copy keeps in-frame clones and lacks some. The table lists some 25,000 clones, 81% of them singletons. Material for sequencing was peripheral blood. The receptors shown here come from a man in his 70s with acute or convalescent COVID-19.

This clone was recorded a few times. The rearrangement joins TRBV25-1 to TRBJ1-3; no definite D call. The V end was cut by 4 bases, the J end by 0 bases, with 13 bases between. From germline, CDR1 is MGHDK and CDR2 SYGVNS. This CDR3 is 16 amino acids long. The CDR3 nucleotides read TGTGCCAGCAGTGGGAGCGGATCTTTCTCTGGAAACACCATATATTTT. It codes for CASSGSGSFSGNTIYF.

The rearrangement joins TRBV7-8 to TRBJ2-5; no firm D call. V was shortened by 2 bases and J by 4 bases, with 8 bases between the two germline ends. CDR3 length: 13 residues. The germline V gene encodes CDR1 SGHVS and CDR2 FQNEAQ. The CDR3 DNA reads TGTGCCAGCAGCTTAAGAGAAGCAGAGACCCAGTACTTC. This gives the protein CASSLREAETQYF.

The chain employs TRBV19 and TRBJ1-1; no reliable D call. The CDR3 is made up of 12 amino acids. Looked up from germline, CDR1 is LNHDA and CDR2 is SQIVND (reference sequence). Trimming removed 9 bases from V and 1 base from J, with 9 bases in between. CDR3 amino acids: CASTRGNTEAFF. The CDR3 DNA follows: TGTGCCAGCACTCGGGGGAACACTGAAGCTTTCTTT.

The rearrangement uses TRBV9 and TRBJ1-5; D not resolved. The CDR3 consists of 18 residues. Trimming took off 0 bases at V and 0 bases at J, with 16 bases between the two ends. CDR1 and CDR2 from the germline V gene are SGDLS and YYNGEE. The CDR3, as DNA: TGTGCCAGCAGCGTAGGCGGGCGCCGGTCCTGTAGCAATCAGCCCCAGCATTTT. It is translated as CASSVGGRRSCSNQPQHF.

The J gene is TRBJ2-1, the V gene TRBV29-1; 7 bases align to TRBD2. The V gene's germline CDR1 is SQVTM and CDR2 ANQGSEA. The CDR3 contains 14 residues. V trimming: 3 bases; J trimming: 4 bases; junction bases outside the gene matches: 6. Here the CDR3 reads CSVEGSGVYNEQFF. The CDR3 coding sequence is TGCAGCGTTGAGGGCAGCGGGGTTTACAATGAGCAGTTCTTC.

This rearrangement joins TRBV6-6 to TRBJ2-3; TRBD2 is a possible D gene (6 bases). V was trimmed by 6 bases and J by 4 bases, leaving 11 bases between them. Per germline, CDR1 MNHNY and CDR2 SVGAGI (reference sequence). CDR3 length: 13 residues. As DNA, the CDR3 is TGTGCCAGCAGGCAGCGGAGGGCAGATACGCAGTATTTT. Translated, it gives CASRQRRADTQYF.

This sequence joins TRBV6-6 and TRBJ1-2, with 8 bases lining up with TRBD1. In germline, CDR1 is MNHNY, CDR2 SVGAGI (reference sequence). With V trimmed by 6 bases and J by 8 bases, 5 bases remained unmatched. The CDR3 loop spans 12 amino acids. This CDR3 is CASRPGGLGYTF. Here the CDR3 DNA reads TGTGCCAGCAGACCAGGGGGCCTCGGCTACACCTTC.

The chain links TRBV18 to TRBJ2-3; 7 bases are a match to TRBD2. The CDR3 contains 18 residues. Looked up from germline, CDR1 is KGHSH and CDR2 is LQKENI. The J segment lost 0 bases and the V segment lost 3 bases, leaving 12 bases of the junction unmatched. This CDR3 reads CASSPWLAVHSSTDTQYF. In DNA, the CDR3 is TGTGCCAGCTCACCCTGGCTAGCGGTCCACTCTAGCACAGATACGCAGTATTTT.

This sequence joins TRBV2 and TRBJ1-6; the D is unclear. CDR1 SNHLY and CDR2 FYNNEI come from the germline V gene. The CDR3 length is 16 residues. Trimming cost V 2 bases and J 10 bases, with 18 bases left between them. Here the CDR3 reads CASSENPPTMGSPLHF. In DNA form, the CDR3 reads TGTGCCAGCAGTGAAAATCCCCCGACGATGGGCTCACCCCTCCACTTT. The entire variable domain, with the rest obtained from reference TRBV2 and TRBJ1-6, is as follows: EPEVTQTPSHQVTQMGQEVILRCVPISNHLYFYWYRQILGQKVEFLVSFYNNEISEKSEIFDDQFSVERPDGSNFTLKIRSTKLEDSAMYFCASSENPPTMGSPLHFGNGTRLTVT.

The V gene is TRBV5-1, the J gene TRBJ2-3, with 8 bases aligning to TRBD2. Germline V gene sequence: CDR1 SGHRS, CDR2 YFSETQ. The V and J ends lost 3 bases and 4 bases, in that order; junction bases with no gene match: 10. The CDR3 loop spans 16 amino acids. CDR3 in DNA: TGCGCCAGCAGCTCGGGGGGGGGCGCCGAAGCAGATACGCAGTATTTT. Residues: CASSSGGGAEADTQYF.

The chain uses TRBV4-3 and TRBJ1-6, with D maybe TRBD1 (6 bases). The V and J ends lost 0 bases and 7 bases respectively, with 13 bases between them. Germline V CDR1 and CDR2: LGHNA, YSLEER. This CDR3 contains 16 residues. The CDR3 reads CASSQESGQSNSPLHF. The DNA of the CDR3 is TGCGCCAGCAGCCAAGAAAGTGGACAGTCGAATTCACCCCTCCACTTT.

This clone was picked up a small number of times. The chain combines TRBV4-2 with TRBJ2-1; the match to TRBD2 covers 10 bases. CDR1 is LGHNA and CDR2 is YNFKEQ in the germline V gene. The CDR3 sequence is 15 residues long. Trimming at V came to 1 base and at J to 12 bases, leaving 9 bases not matched to a gene. Here the CDR3 DNA reads TGTGCCAGCAGCCAAGCCAGCGGGGGGGCCTCGGGGCAGTTCTTC. The encoded protein is CASSQASGGASGQFF.

V and J are TRBV19 and TRBJ1-2; D remains unclear. Trimming shortened V by 1 base and J by 7 bases, and 10 bases separated the two germline ends. The CDR3 is 13 amino acids. Per germline, CDR1 LNHDA and CDR2 SQIVND (reference sequence). CDR3 protein: CASSIGTVPGYTF. The CDR3 DNA follows: TGTGCCAGTAGTATAGGCACAGTGCCTGGCTACACCTTC.

The chain is built from TRBV30 and TRBJ1-2, with 7 bases aligning to TRBD1. This CDR3 is 11 amino acids long. Unmatched junction bases numbered 7, after V lost 1 base and J lost 14 bases. The germline CDR1 and CDR2 sequences are GTSNPN and SVGIG (reference sequence). CDR3 sequence (DNA): TGTGCCTGGAGTGGGACAGGCCTGACTACCTTC. Amino acid sequence: CAWSGTGLTTF.

J is TRBJ1-5 and V is TRBV19; D is uncertain. Germline values: CDR1 LNHDA, CDR2 SQIVND (reference sequence). The CDR3 totals 16 residues. V was trimmed by 2 bases and J by 4 bases, leaving 15 bases between them. CDR3 sequence reads: CASSIYAPVLNQPQHF. The DNA for the CDR3 is TGTGCCAGTAGTATATACGCTCCGGTTCTAAATCAGCCCCAGCATTTT. The full variable domain, completed using reference TRBV19 and TRBJ1-5, is DGGITQSPKYLFRKEGQNVTLSCEQNLNHDAMYWYRQDPGQGLRLIYYSQIVNDFQKGDIAEGYSVSREKKESFPLTVTSAQKNPTAFYLCASSIYAPVLNQPQHFGDGTRLSIL.